These 29 T cell receptor beta chains share one sample of origin, sequenced in a study of blood T cell repertoires in COVID-19 (dated by TCRdb to the early 2020s). The protocol used for the library was the immunoSEQ multiplex PCR assay. The table comes from immuneACCESS by way of TCRdb, which keeps in-frame sequences with V and J called. Part of the clones is missing from these tables; in studies checked, under half for an unresolved V gene and the rest for unknown reasons. The table for this sample lists more than 300,000 clones; 88% of them were counted only once. The top ten clonotypes cover less than 1.5% of the sample. Sample: PBMCs or T cells enriched from blood (not recorded which). The receptors derive from a woman younger than 30 who had recovered from COVID-19.

J is TRBJ1-4 and V is TRBV4-1; D call uncertain. V lost 0 bases and J lost 4, with 12 bases in between. The CDR3 sequence is 16 residues long. Per germline, CDR1 MGHRA and CDR2 YSYEKL. CDR3 region: CASSQELREGNEKLFF. The CDR3 nucleotides read TGCGCCAGCAGCCAAGAATTAAGGGAGGGTAATGAAAAACTGTTTTTT.

This clone came up once. The chain couples TRBV30 to TRBJ1-1, with TRBD1 as a possible D gene (6 bases). Germline values: CDR1 GTSNPN, CDR2 SVGIG (reference sequence). CDR3 length equals 13 residues. Trimming stripped 3 bases from V and 3 bases from J, with 11 bases between. In DNA, the CDR3 is TGTGCCTGGAGGGGGTCAGGGGACACTGAAGCTTTCTTT. This translates into CAWRGSGDTEAFF.

The V call is TRBV10-3, the J call TRBJ1-1; 9 nucleotides line up with TRBD1. CDR3 length: 15 residues. The germline V gene encodes CDR1 ENHRY and CDR2 SYGVKD. With 6 bases clipped from V and 0 bases from J, the junction kept 5 bases outside the gene matches. CDR3 nucleotide sequence: TGTGCCATCAGAGTCGGACAGGGGATGAACACTGAAGCTTTCTTT. Amino acids: CAIRVGQGMNTEAFF.

The chain carries TRBV27 and TRBJ2-7; D call uncertain. The CDR3 has 12 amino acids. V lost 5 bases and J 3 bases, leaving 8 bases between the germline ends. Germline V lookup: CDR1 MNHEY, CDR2 SMNVEV (reference sequence). The CDR3 sequence: CASSAYSYEQYF. CDR3 DNA sequence: TGTGCCAGCAGTGCCTACAGCTACGAGCAGTACTTC.

This clone was picked up a small number of times. CDR3 DNA sequence: TGTGCCTGGAGTGCTGGACAGGGGGGGTACACTGAAGCTTTCTTT. As protein: CAWSAGQGGYTEAFF. V and J are TRBV30 and TRBJ1-1; 10 positions agree with TRBD1. Germline assignment: CDR1 GTSNPN and CDR2 SVGIG (reference sequence). The CDR3 spans 15 residues. V dropped 1 base and J dropped 3; count of bases not matched to a gene: 5.

The rearrangement joins TRBV28 to TRBJ1-5, with D possibly matching TRBD1 (6 bases). V lost 6 bases and J 0 bases, leaving 15 bases between the germline ends. The germline CDR1 and CDR2 sequences are MDHEN and SYDVKM. This CDR3 contains 16 residues. The CDR3 sequence is CASRETGLDSNQPQHF. The CDR3, as DNA: TGTGCCAGCAGGGAAACAGGGCTTGATAGCAATCAGCCCCAGCATTTT.

The sample holds a few counts of this clone. The J gene is TRBJ2-7, the V gene TRBV7-6; TRBD1 aligns across 9 bases. Germline CDR1 SGHVS, CDR2 FNYEAQ. Germline trimming cut 1 base from V and 5 bases from J; bases unmatched to any gene: 6. The CDR3 extends over 15 amino acids. This CDR3 reads CASSLVPGQGHEQYF. The DNA of the CDR3 is TGTGCCAGCAGCTTAGTACCGGGACAGGGACACGAGCAGTACTTC.

The chain couples TRBV19 to TRBJ1-6; 10 bases line up with TRBD1. The CDR3 is 16 amino acids. Unmatched junction bases numbered 5, after V lost 5 bases and J lost 4 bases. CDR1 and CDR2 from the germline V gene are LNHDA and SQIVND (reference sequence). CDR3 residues: CASSYRTGGYNSPLHF. The CDR3 DNA is TGTGCCAGTAGTTATCGGACAGGGGGTTATAATTCACCCCTCCACTTT.

V gene TRBV12-3 or TRBV12-4 combines with J gene TRBJ1-1; D is uncertain. Trimming shortened V by 1 base and J by 1 base, and 4 bases separated the two germline ends. The CDR3 runs 13 residues. CDR3 region: CASSLVQNTEAFF. The CDR3 nucleotides are TGTGCCAGCAGTTTAGTCCAGAACACTGAAGCTTTCTTT.

The chain couples TRBV2 to TRBJ2-2, with 9 bases fitting TRBD2. The germline V gene encodes CDR1 SNHLY and CDR2 FYNNEI. This CDR3 comprises 15 residues. V lost 11 bases, J lost 3 bases, and 10 bases stayed unmatched. The CDR3 is CAAVRGGRDTGELFF. The CDR3 nucleotides are TGTGCCGCAGTGCGGGGGGGCCGGGACACCGGGGAGCTGTTTTTT.

The J gene is TRBJ1-3, the V gene TRBV18; 7 nucleotides agree with TRBD1. Trimming cost V 2 bases and J 2 bases; bases outside gene matches: 0. Germline V gives CDR1 KGHSH, CDR2 LQKENI. The CDR3 sequence is 14 residues long. The CDR3 region has the DNA TGTGCCAGCTCACCAAGGGGGCCTGGAAACACCATATATTTT. Its protein product is CASSPRGPGNTIYF.

This clone was detected once. The rearrangement uses TRBV10-2 and TRBJ2-3; D unclear. V lost 2 bases and J 0 bases, leaving 3 bases between the germline ends. Germline V gives CDR1 WSHSY, CDR2 SAAADI. The CDR3 spans 13 residues. CDR3 DNA sequence: TGCGCCAGCAGTGAGCGGAGCACAGATACGCAGTATTTT. Protein: CASSERSTDTQYF.

J is TRBJ1-2 and V is TRBV6-4, with D tentatively TRBD1 (5 bases). The germline CDR1 and CDR2 sequences are MRHNA and SNTAGT. Trimming took 10 bases from V and 8 from J, leaving 20 bases between them. The CDR3 totals 13 residues. The CDR3 nucleotides read TGTGCCAACACGCGGAGGGGACGGGAGGGCTACACCTTC. Translated, it gives CANTRRGREGYTF.

The chain combines TRBV6-2 or TRBV6-3 with TRBJ2-1, with D maybe TRBD2 (7 bases). Trimming shortened V by 5 bases and J by 3 bases, and 11 bases separated the two germline ends. The CDR3 is made up of 14 amino acids. Per the germline V gene, CDR1 is MNHEY and CDR2 is SVGEGT. The CDR3: CASSTGGLYNEQFF. The DNA for the CDR3 is TGTGCCAGCAGTACGGGGGGCCTCTACAATGAGCAGTTCTTC.

The chain is built from TRBV21-1 and TRBJ2-7; the D segment call TRBD1 is taken from the table without a DNA check. TRBV21-1 is classified as a pseudogene. CDR3 length: 14 amino acids. The CDR3, as DNA: TGTGCCAGCAATGGGCAGGGGGCTTGGTACGAGCAGTACTTC. Translation: CASNGQGAWYEQYF.

CDR3 bases: TGTGCCATCAGTGAACCGGGACAGGGGAAATACAATGAGCAGTTCTTC. Residues: CAISEPGQGKYNEQFF. V gene TRBV10-3 combines with J gene TRBJ2-1; 10 bases map to TRBD1. This CDR3 region has 16 residues. After removal of 3 bases from V and 4 bases from J, the junction contained 6 bases not matched to a gene. Germline loops: CDR1 ENHRY, CDR2 SYGVKD.

This sequence joins TRBV18 and TRBJ2-5, with 13 nucleotides matching TRBD2. V was clipped by 1 base and J by 5 bases; unmatched bases: 13. The CDR3 is 19 residues long. Germline V gene sequence: CDR1 KGHSH, CDR2 LQKENI. The CDR3 protein is CASSPLILAGGPHEETQYF. In nucleotides, the CDR3 is TGTGCCAGCTCACCACTGATACTAGCGGGGGGGCCTCATGAGGAGACCCAGTACTTC.

This clone has a single count. The genes are TRBV2 and TRBJ1-5; no firm D call. The V end lost 8 bases, the J end lost 3 bases, and 8 bases lay between the germline ends. Germline V gene lookup returns CDR1 SNHLY and CDR2 FYNNEI. CDR3 size: 12 residues. The CDR3 DNA sequence: TGTGCCAGCGCGGGATTCAATCAGCCCCAGCATTTT. This translates into CASAGFNQPQHF.

This clone was seen more than once but under ten times. The rearrangement uses TRBV7-2 and TRBJ1-1; 8 nucleotides agree with TRBD1. Germline V CDR1 and CDR2: SGHTA, FQGNSA. V gave up 2 bases and J gave up 8 bases; unmatched junction bases: 4. The CDR3 loop spans 13 amino acids. CDR3 amino acids: CASSLQGAREAFF. The DNA for the CDR3 is TGTGCCAGCAGCTTACAGGGGGCTCGGGAAGCTTTCTTT.

Remarks on this clone: This sample includes further DNA sequences coding for the same CDR3. This chain connects TRBV5-1 to TRBJ1-4, with TRBD1 as a possible D gene (6 bases). The V end lost 0 bases, the J end lost 5 bases, and 11 bases lay between the germline ends. The germline CDR1 and CDR2 sequences are SGHRS and YFSETQ. The CDR3 is 15 amino acids. The CDR3 region has the DNA TGCGCCAGCAGCTTGGGAGGACAGACAAATGAAAAACTGTTTTTT. Amino acid sequence: CASSLGGQTNEKLFF. The full variable domain, in which reference TRBV5-1 and TRBJ1-4 provide the parts outside the CDR3, is KAGVTQTPRYLIKTRGQQVTLSCSPISGHRSVSWYQQTPGQGLQFLFEYFSETQRNKGNFPGRFSGRQFSNSRSEMNVSTLELGDSALYLCASSLGGQTNEKLFFGSGTQLSVL.

This clone came up once. The chain employs TRBV7-2 and TRBJ2-7; the D gene is possibly TRBD2 (7 bases). V dropped 5 bases and J dropped 0 bases, with 20 bases sitting between them. CDR3 length equals 17 residues. The germline V gene has CDR1 SGHTA and CDR2 FQGNSA. The CDR3 here is CASSERGGHANSYEQYF. The CDR3 nucleotides read TGTGCCAGCAGCGAAAGGGGGGGACACGCAAACTCCTACGAGCAGTACTTC.

This clone has just one count. The rearrangement joins TRBV19 to TRBJ2-3, with TRBD2 matching over 8 bases. Germline loops: CDR1 LNHDA, CDR2 SQIVND (reference sequence). V dropped 4 bases and J dropped 0; count of bases not matched to a gene: 0. The CDR3 consists of 14 residues. The CDR3 region is CASSSGRSTDTQYF. The CDR3 nucleotides read TGTGCCAGTAGTAGCGGGAGGAGCACAGATACGCAGTATTTT.

This clone was detected only a few times. This chain joins TRBV21-1 and TRBJ2-1; the D call TRBD1 from the table was never checked on the DNA. TRBV21-1 is flagged as a pseudogene. The CDR3 is 13 residues long. The CDR3 loop reads CASSYRVGNEQFF. CDR3 DNA sequence: TGTGCCAGCAGCTACAGGGTAGGCAATGAGCAGTTCTTC.

This chain uses TRBV27 with TRBJ2-3, with D possibly matching TRBD1 (5 bases). Germline V gene sequence: CDR1 MNHEY, CDR2 SMNVEV (reference sequence). The CDR3 sequence is 15 residues long. V was shortened by 4 bases and J by 0 bases, with 11 bases between the two germline ends. The CDR3 DNA is TGTGCCAGCAGTTCATCGACAGCAAGCACAGATACGCAGTATTTT. Translating it yields CASSSSTASTDTQYF.

The chain employs TRBV9 and TRBJ2-7; perhaps TRBD1 as D (5 bases). The CDR3 loop spans 15 amino acids. Trimming left V 0 bases short and J 0 bases short, with 10 bases between. Germline values: CDR1 SGDLS, CDR2 YYNGEE. CDR3 sequence (DNA): TGTGCCAGCAGCGTAGCAACAGGATTCTCCTACGAGCAGTACTTC. Translated: CASSVATGFSYEQYF. Looking up the rest from reference TRBV9 and TRBJ2-7 gives the full variable domain: DSGVTQTPKHLITATGQRVTLRCSPRSGDLSVYWYQQSLDQGLQFLIQYYNGEERAKGNILERFSAQQFPDLHSELNLSSLELGDSALYFCASSVATGFSYEQYFGPGTRLTVT.

J is TRBJ1-1 and V is TRBV4-3, with 10 bases aligning to TRBD1. CDR3 length: 17 amino acids. The V gene's germline CDR1 is LGHNA and CDR2 YSLEER. The V segment lost 3 bases and the J segment 4 bases; nucleotides outside the gene matches: 11. This CDR3 reads CASSQEGQGLEGTEAFF. CDR3 bases: TGCGCCAGCAGCCAGGAGGGACAGGGGCTAGAAGGCACTGAAGCTTTCTTT.

This rearrangement joins TRBV20-1 to TRBJ2-7; D not certain. The CDR3 runs to 13 residues. With 3 bases removed from V and 1 base from J, the gap between germline ends came to 10 bases. The germline CDR1 and CDR2 sequences are DFQATT and SNEGSKA (reference sequence). For the CDR3, the DNA is TGCAGTGCTAGTTCGTACAGTTCCTACGAGCAGTACTTC. It specifies CSASSYSSYEQYF.

J is TRBJ2-2 and V is TRBV3-1 (or the pseudogene TRBV3-2); 7 nucleotides align to TRBD2. Losses at the gene ends were 3 bases for V and 0 bases for J; bases not matched to a gene: 4. CDR3 length: 16 residues. Germline CDR1 reads LGHDT; CDR2 reads YNNKEL (reference sequence). This CDR3 is CASSHGGGANTGELFF. CDR3 nucleotides: TGTGCCAGCAGCCACGGCGGGGGAGCGAACACCGGGGAGCTGTTTTTT.

The genes are TRBV7-8 and TRBJ1-5; D may be TRBD1 (6 bases). V shed 11 bases and J shed 9 bases, with 23 bases lying between them. This CDR3 has 14 amino acids. Germline assignment: CDR1 SGHVS and CDR2 FQNEAQ. The CDR3 reads CAPTGGRRGVPQHF. In DNA, the CDR3 is TGTGCCCCTACTGGGGGCCGCCGTGGGGTGCCCCAGCATTTT.